This T cell receptor (beta chain) comes out of a study of STAT5B mutations in CD4+ large granular lymphocyte leukemia. Study-level results: Patient CD4-sorted repertoires looked more clonal than healthy CD4+ repertoires, even without putative leukemic clones.

With V trimmed by 4 bases and J by 2 bases, 10 bases remained unmatched. The V gene's germline CDR1 is SGHRS and CDR2 YFSETQ. The CDR3 totals 16 residues. Comment on this clone: The target antigen is unknown.

Repertoires were generated with immunoSEQ multiplex PCR, while TCRdb's copy carries only in-frame clones and drops some. The table has about 25,000 clones, 81% seen once. The sample taken for sequencing was CD4+ T cells from blood buffy coats. The genes are TRBV5-1 and TRBJ1-2; 8 bases line up with TRBD1. The clonotype was recovered from a human donor in good health. CDR3 sequence: CASSPYGGTGNYGYTF. CDR3 DNA sequence: TGCGCCAGCAGCCCGTATGGGGGGACAGGCAACTATGGCTACACCTTC. Drawing the rest from reference TRBV5-1 and TRBJ1-2, the complete variable domain is KAGVTQTPRYLIKTRGQQVTLSCSPISGHRSVSWYQQTPGQGLQFLFEYFSETQRNKGNFPGRFSGRQFSNSRSEMNVSTLELGDSALYLCASSPYGGTGNYGYTFGSGTRLTVV.